This T cell receptor (beta chain) was documented in a study of a mutant IDH1 vaccine in newly diagnosed glioma. Assay used: immunoSEQ multiplex PCR; TCRdb lists only in-frame clones, some missing. The repertoire holds under 90,000 clones, with 79% as singletons. Only a few counts were recorded for this clone. Time point defined: baseline, week 1 (first vaccination visit). Documented treatment: pre-vaccination baseline after standard-of-care therapy. The TCR was taken from a man in his fifties with glioma. Source: PBMCs, taken from a glioma patient treated with radiotherapy, temozolomide or both.

CDR3 DNA sequence: TGCGCCAGCAGCCAAGGCCATATAGGGAGCTATGGCTACACCTTC. This sequence encodes CASSQGHIGSYGYTF. V usage is TRBV4-3 and J usage is TRBJ1-2; the D is unclear. V lost 1 base, J lost 4 bases, and 13 bases lay in between. CDR3 length: 15 amino acids. Looked up from germline, CDR1 is LGHNA and CDR2 is YSLEER.